Below are 17 T cell receptor beta chains sequenced from a single sample in a study of blood T cell repertoires in COVID-19. This table comes from immunoSEQ multiplex PCR, and its TCRdb copy is limited to in-frame clones, with some not included. The sample carries hundreds of thousands of clones, around 90% recorded once. Material for sequencing was PBMCs or T cells enriched from blood (not recorded which). These receptors originate from a woman in her thirties or forties with acute COVID-19.

J is TRBJ2-5 and V is TRBV15; D possibly corresponds to TRBD2 (5 bases). V was pared by 2 bases and J by 5 bases, with 15 bases between. The CDR3 totals 15 residues. Germline V gives CDR1 LNHNV, CDR2 YYDKDF (reference sequence). The CDR3 protein is CATSRSTGLGETQYF. The DNA for the CDR3 is TGTGCCACCAGCAGATCGACGGGGTTGGGGGAGACCCAGTACTTC.

The rearrangement uses TRBV4-2 and TRBJ1-4; 8 bases align to TRBD1. The germline V gene encodes CDR1 LGHNA and CDR2 YNFKEQ. The J segment lost 8 bases and the V segment lost 0 bases, leaving 14 bases of the junction unmatched. The CDR3 sequence is 18 residues long. The CDR3 sequence is CASSQDQEARTGNEKLFF. The CDR3 bases are TGTGCCAGCAGCCAAGATCAGGAGGCTAGGACAGGGAACGAAAAACTGTTTTTT.

This chain uses TRBV6-5 with TRBJ2-7; 9 nucleotides align to TRBD1. From germline, CDR1 is MNHEY and CDR2 SVGAGI. Trimming cost V 6 bases and J 6 bases; bases outside gene matches: 9. CDR3 length: 14 amino acids. DNA of the CDR3: TGTGCCAGCAGAACCCGGGACAGGGCTTTCGAGCAGTACTTC. Its protein is CASRTRDRAFEQYF.

This clone was recorded at least ten times. V is TRBV2 and J is TRBJ2-2; TRBD1 aligns across 7 bases. This CDR3 comprises 16 residues. With 8 bases clipped from V and 0 bases from J, the junction kept 9 bases outside the gene matches. Germline V gene data show CDR1 as SNHLY and CDR2 as FYNNEI. DNA of the CDR3: TGTGCCAGCCTAGGAACTGGACAGGCGAACACCGGGGAGCTGTTTTTT. Protein: CASLGTGQANTGELFF.

The V and J genes are TRBV30 and TRBJ1-6, with 8 bases fitting TRBD1. The CDR3 spans 14 residues. CDR1 is GTSNPN and CDR2 is SVGIG in the germline V gene (reference sequence). V gave up 3 bases and J gave up 8 bases; unmatched junction bases: 6. This CDR3 reads CAWSHGQGDSPLHF. The DNA of the CDR3 is TGTGCCTGGAGCCACGGACAGGGCGATTCACCCCTCCACTTT.

This rearrangement joins TRBV7-9 to TRBJ1-2, with 7 bases matching TRBD1. Germline V gene lookup returns CDR1 SEHNR and CDR2 FQNEAQ (reference sequence). V shed 7 bases, J shed 6 bases, and the junction held 8 bases outside the gene matches. There are 13 residues in the CDR3. CDR3 sequence reads: CASTLGTDDGYTF. The DNA of the CDR3 is TGTGCCAGCACCCTCGGGACAGACGATGGCTACACCTTC.

This clone has just a few counts. The rearrangement joins TRBV5-4 to TRBJ2-3, with D possibly TRBD2 on 6 matching bases. CDR3 size: 15 residues. With 4 bases removed from V and 2 bases from J, the gap between germline ends came to 14 bases. Germline CDR1 SGHNT, CDR2 YYREEE (reference sequence). The CDR3 region is CASSVRLGDTDTQYF. The CDR3 coding sequence is TGTGCCAGCAGCGTCCGACTAGGCGACACAGATACGCAGTATTTT.

The chain uses TRBV30 and TRBJ1-5; possibly TRBD1 for D (5 bases). Germline CDR1 and CDR2: GTSNPN and SVGIG (reference sequence). The CDR3 contains 13 residues. V was cut by 2 bases and J by 4 bases, with 9 bases left in between. The CDR3 region is CAWSPGLNQPQHF. The CDR3 DNA follows: TGTGCCTGGAGTCCGGGACTTAATCAGCCCCAGCATTTT.

This clone was observed at least ten times. The chain joins TRBV5-1 to TRBJ1-1, with TRBD1 matching 7 bases. The trim removed 4 bases at V and 1 base at J, leaving 7 bases unmatched. The CDR3 consists of 15 residues. The germline gives CDR1 SGHRS, CDR2 YFSETQ. CDR3 amino acids: CASSLRQGQNTEAFF. DNA for the CDR3: TGCGCCAGCAGCCTACGACAGGGACAGAACACTGAAGCTTTCTTT.

This chain uses TRBV18 with TRBJ2-1; a weak D match, TRBD1 (5 bases). The germline V and J ends were trimmed by 3 bases and 6 bases, with 15 bases remaining between them. Germline CDR1 is KGHSH and CDR2 is LQKENI. The CDR3 length is 15 residues. CDR3 DNA: TGTGCCAGCTCACCCGTCGTCAGGGTTGTCAATGAGCAGTTCTTC. As protein: CASSPVVRVVNEQFF.

This rearrangement joins TRBV19 to TRBJ2-2; TRBD1 agrees at 9 bases. Germline V gene data show CDR1 as LNHDA and CDR2 as SQIVND (reference sequence). This CDR3 comprises 14 residues. V lost 6 bases to trimming and J lost 8 bases; unmatched junction nucleotides: 7. This CDR3 reads CASSRDRERGELFF. For the CDR3, the DNA is TGTGCCAGTAGCCGGGACAGGGAGAGGGGGGAGCTGTTTTTT.

The chain uses TRBV11-2 and TRBJ1-3, with a weak D call TRBD1 (5 bases). Between the trimmed V and J ends, which lost 4 bases and 4 bases, there was a span of 14 bases. The V gene's germline CDR1 is SGHAT and CDR2 FQNNGV. The CDR3 contains 15 residues. The CDR3 reads CASSSLQGRGNTIYF. The CDR3 nucleotides read TGTGCCAGCAGCTCCCTCCAGGGTAGGGGAAACACCATATATTTT.

V gene TRBV6-5 combines with J gene TRBJ2-2, with 9 positions matching TRBD1. Germline-derived CDR1 and CDR2 are MNHEY and SVGAGI. The CDR3 is 15 amino acids. The J segment lost 0 bases and the V segment lost 7 bases, leaving 3 bases of the junction unmatched. This CDR3 is CASKRTGANTGELFF. The CDR3 DNA reads TGTGCCAGCAAGAGGACAGGGGCGAACACCGGGGAGCTGTTTTTT.

The rearrangement links TRBV5-8 to TRBJ1-3; TRBD1 aligns across 7 bases. V gave up 1 base and J gave up 4 bases; unmatched junction bases: 2. The length of the CDR3 is 14 residues. CDR1 is SGHTS, CDR2 YDEGEE, per germline. The CDR3 bases are TGTGCCAGCAGCTTGCCAGGGGGAGGAAACACCATATATTTT. This codes for CASSLPGGGNTIYF. Full variable domain (rest looked up from reference TRBV5-8 and TRBJ1-3): EAGVTQSPTHLIKTRGQQATLRCSPISGHTSVYWYQQALGLGLQFLLWYDEGEERNRGNFPPRFSGRQFPNYSSELNVNALELEDSALYLCASSLPGGGNTIYFGEGSWLTVV.

The chain uses TRBV29-1 and TRBJ2-5; 7 bases line up with TRBD1. The germline V gene has CDR1 SQVTM and CDR2 ANQGSEA. The CDR3 totals 12 residues. With 6 bases clipped from V and 3 bases from J, the junction kept 4 bases outside the gene matches. The CDR3 region is CSVQQGKETQYF. CDR3 bases: TGCAGCGTCCAACAGGGGAAAGAGACCCAGTACTTC.

V gene TRBV27 combines with J gene TRBJ1-6, with 7 positions matching TRBD1. The ends lost 6 bases at V and 14 bases at J; junction bases unmatched: 10. The CDR3 totals 13 residues. Germline-derived CDR1 and CDR2 are MNHEY and SMNVEV (reference sequence). The CDR3 nucleotides read TGTGCCAGCAGCGAGGGGACAGTTGGGTCCCTCCACTTT. It yields the protein CASSEGTVGSLHF.

J is TRBJ1-6 and V is TRBV14, with 8 positions matching TRBD1. CDR1 and CDR2 (germline): SGHDN, FVKESK. V was pared by 2 bases and J by 9 bases, with 6 bases of the junction left unmatched. The CDR3 has 15 residues. The CDR3 loop reads CASSQQGASRSPLHF. The CDR3 DNA sequence: TGTGCCAGCAGCCAACAGGGGGCGAGTCGTTCACCCCTCCACTTT.